This T cell receptor (beta chain) stems from a study of neoadjuvant nivolumab and ipilimumab in lung cancer. Study outcomes and limitations: Resected tumors had greater TCR richness and clonality than uninvolved lung.

Measured with immunoSEQ multiplex PCR; TCRdb has only the in-frame clones, and not every one. The repertoire holds around 17,000 clones, with approximately 79% as singletons. The germline CDR1 and CDR2 sequences are SGHDT and YYEEEE. With 5 bases removed from V and 0 bases from J, the gap between germline ends came to 15 bases. This CDR3 is built from 16 residues. Remarks on this clone: What it binds is unknown.

The receptor comes from an adult with non-small cell lung cancer. This specimen was tumor tissue, taken after neoadjuvant nivolumab, alone or with ipilimumab, at or shortly before surgery. The rearrangement uses TRBV5-6 and TRBJ1-5; D gene uncertain. CDR3 in DNA: TGTGCCAGCAGTTCTAAGGCGACGTATAGCAATCAGCCCCAGCATTTT. Its protein is CASSSKATYSNQPQHF.